This T cell receptor (beta chain) stems from a study of cytomegalovirus exposure and HLA in healthy donors. Overall study: When fewer than 500 donors were genotyped, approximately 81% of them were found to fall in the Caucasian-associated ancestry cluster.

V lost 0 bases to trimming and J lost 1 base, with 12 bases between them. The length of the CDR3 is 16 residues. Germline V gene sequence: CDR1 SGHRS, CDR2 YFSETQ. This PCR relied on a set of 60 Vbeta primers and 13 Jbeta primers. Libraries were prepared by immunoSEQ multiplex PCR; TCRdb keeps only in-frame clonotypes and omits some of them. The sample holds fewer than 250,000 clones; roughly 83% are singletons and the top ten take roughly 0.71%. The sequenced material came from PBMCs. The rearrangement links TRBV5-1 to TRBJ2-3, with a possible D match to TRBD2 (6 bases). The receptor was isolated from a boy under 10 years old in good health and CMV-seronegative. The CDR3 here is CASSLEGGSGTDTQYF. CDR3 bases: TGCGCCAGCAGCTTGGAAGGAGGGTCTGGCACAGATACGCAGTATTTT.